This record covers a single TCR beta chain. The antigen is not known. Each sample used at least 6.5 million PBMCs. Total RNA extracted from each sample amounted to at least 6 micrograms. The sample originates from a study of blood T cells in healthy people across ages. Findings of the study overall: Diversity estimated from one million T cells was considered an underestimate.

Per germline, CDR1 SGHTA and CDR2 FQGNSA. Germline trimming cut 3 bases from V and 3 bases from J; bases unmatched to any gene: 14. The CDR3 covers 18 residues. Together with a sample-barcoded 5' primer, a J-beta primer mix was included in a second PCR lasting roughly 7 to 11 cycles. Each cDNA molecule was tagged by a template-switch adaptor that had 12 random nucleotides. TCRdb re-called the 5' RACE reads with MiXCR, one entry per CDR3 protein. The sample carries about 1,000,000 distinct CDR3 sequences, 40% to 45% recorded once. The sequence came from a woman aged 60-75 years in good health. The source material was blood. The chain is built from TRBV7-2 and TRBJ2-3, with 8 bases fitting TRBD2. This chain's CDR3 is CASSFLAGGSGRTDTQYF. The CDR3 DNA reads TGTGCCAGCAGCTTTCTTGCGGGAGGTTCGGGTCGTACAGATACGCAGTATTTT.